This T cell receptor (beta chain) derives from a study of CDR3 diversity in severe acne (dated by TCRdb to the late 2010s). CDR1 and CDR2 are read off the germline V gene as MRHNA and SNTAGT. The CDR3 comprises 15 residues, both ends counted. Receptors were amplified or captured by PCR. The sequencer was an Illumina HiSeq 2000. The public reads were reanalyzed by TCRdb: fastp trimming at Q25, MiXCR alignment, in-frame beta chains only. Rows merge per CDR3 protein into single entries with the most common DNA and genes. The sample table lists approximately 79,000 distinct CDR3 sequences, 45% to 55% of them with a count of one. The ten biggest clones cover around 10% of the sample. With regard to this clonotype: Its recognized antigen is unknown. Lacking the conserved final phenylalanine or tryptophan, this CDR3 likely reflects a read error. The DNA is omitted, as the CDR3 cannot be located on it reliably, and the CDR3 follows TCRdb's listing.

The V gene is TRBV6-4 and the J gene is TRBJ2-5; the D call of TRBD1 is as the table states it, not checked on the DNA. Material: blood. This receptor was obtained from a male donor in good health, serving as a control. The CDR3 protein sequence reads: CASSDQGTAGYTFGS.